The rows below give T cell receptor beta chains drawn from one sample of a study of cytomegalovirus exposure and HLA in healthy donors. Profiling relied on immunoSEQ multiplex PCR, and the TCRdb table lists in-frame clones only, not all of them. This sample carries 100,000 to 150,000 clones, roughly 80% of them seen once, and the ten largest clones take 2.5% to 3.5%. The sequenced material came from PBMCs. Source of these receptors: a middle-aged woman in good health and CMV-seropositive. Both conserved end residues are part of each CDR3. The D gene is left open where the match is weak. Size tells how often a clone was seen (once, few, many) or the class of an expanded clone, and some rows leave it out.

v_call	clone_size	d_call	j_call	cdr3_aa	cdr3_nt
TRBV6-5	NA	NA	TRBJ1-2	CASSRTLDRNYGYTF	TGTGCCAGCAGTCGGACGTTGGACAGAAACTATGGCTACACCTTC
TRBV5-1	NA	TRBD1	TRBJ1-1	CASSMTGLNTEAFF	TGCGCCAGCAGCATGACAGGGTTGAACACTGAAGCTTTCTTT
TRBV5-4	NA	TRBD2	TRBJ2-1	CASSSSSGGSYNEQFF	TGTGCCAGCAGCTCCTCTAGCGGGGGGTCCTACAATGAGCAGTTCTTC
TRBV30	NA	TRBD1	TRBJ1-3	CAWSGDSGFGGDTIYF	TGTGCCTGGAGTGGGGACAGTGGCTTCGGAGGAGACACCATATATTTT
TRBV29-1	NA	NA	TRBJ2-7	CSAGRGARTYFGVYEQYF	TGCAGCGCGGGGAGGGGGGCTCGGACATACTTTGGGGTCTACGAGCAGTACTTC
TRBV9	NA	NA	TRBJ1-1	CASSVQGREDTEAFF	TGTGCCAGCAGCGTTCAGGGGAGGGAGGACACTGAAGCTTTCTTT
TRBV19	NA	NA	TRBJ1-3	CASSIVGVGGNTIYF	TGTGCCAGTAGCATAGTCGGGGTTGGGGGAAACACCATATATTTT
TRBV12-2	NA	NA	TRBJ1-3	CASRLVRQRGNTIYF	TGTGCAAGTCGCTTAGTCCGACAACGAGGAAACACCATATATTTT
TRBV6-5	NA	NA	TRBJ2-6	CASSYSGPGANVLTF	TGTGCCAGCAGTTACTCGGGCCCTGGGGCCAACGTCCTGACTTTC
TRBV27	NA	TRBD2	TRBJ2-7	CASSQTPGLAGVSEQYF	TGTGCCAGCAGTCAGACTCCGGGACTAGCGGGAGTCTCCGAGCAGTACTTC
TRBV10-3	once	TRBD1	TRBJ2-5	CAIRGDRADQETQYF	TGTGCCATCCGGGGGGACAGGGCAGATCAAGAGACCCAGTACTTC
TRBV14	NA	NA	TRBJ1-1	CASSQDRRTEAFF	TGTGCCAGCAGCCAAGATCGGCGGACTGAAGCTTTCTTT
TRBV5-4	NA	TRBD1	TRBJ2-2	CASSIGQGGTGELFF	TGTGCCAGCAGCATAGGACAGGGAGGCACCGGGGAGCTGTTTTTT
TRBV5-1	NA	NA	TRBJ1-1	CASSSQSGSNAEAFF	TGCGCCAGCAGCTCCCAGTCAGGGTCCAACGCTGAAGCTTTCTTT
TRBV7-7	NA	TRBD2	TRBJ2-5	CASSLGLAGETQYF	TGTGCTAGCAGCTTAGGTCTAGCGGGGGAGACCCAGTACTTC
TRBV4-3	few	NA	TRBJ2-6	CASSPEPQGLLANVLTF	TGCGCCAGCAGCCCTGAACCTCAGGGGCTTTTGGCCAACGTCCTGACTTTC
TRBV30	NA	NA	TRBJ2-7	CAWMKLRSGEQYF	TGTGCCTGGATGAAACTCCGGTCAGGGGAGCAGTACTTC
TRBV2	NA	TRBD1	TRBJ1-6	CASSGEDRVHSPLHF	TGTGCCAGCAGTGGGGAGGACAGGGTGCATTCACCCCTCCACTTT
TRBV20-1	few	NA	TRBJ2-5	CSAAGETQYF	TGCAGTGCAGCAGGGGAGACCCAGTACTTC
TRBV2	NA	NA	TRBJ2-3	CASSGQWDTQYF	TGTGCCAGTAGCGGACAATGGGATACGCAGTATTTT
TRBV10-2	few	TRBD1	TRBJ2-3	CASRRQGTDTQYF	TGCGCCAGCAGGAGACAGGGGACAGATACGCAGTATTTT
TRBV18	NA	TRBD2	TRBJ2-3	CASSPSGGASDTQYF	TGTGCCAGCTCGCCTAGCGGGGGGGCCTCAGATACGCAGTATTTT
TRBV19	NA	NA	TRBJ2-7	CASSKRPTQNYEQYF	TGTGCCAGTAGTAAAAGGCCCACTCAAAACTACGAGCAGTACTTC
TRBV5-4	NA	NA	TRBJ2-5	CASSLGDGAETQYF	TGTGCCAGCAGCTTGGGAGATGGGGCGGAGACCCAGTACTTC
TRBV10-2	once	TRBD1	TRBJ2-1	CASKGTVGSYNEQFF	TGCGCCAGCAAGGGGACAGTAGGCTCATACAACGAGCAGTTCTTC
TRBV7-9	NA	TRBD2	TRBJ2-5	CASSFTTSSSQETQYF	TGTGCCAGCAGTTTTACGACTAGCAGCTCGCAAGAGACCCAGTACTTC
TRBV20-1	NA	TRBD1	TRBJ1-1	CSARQGAEAFF	TGCAGTGCTAGGCAGGGGGCTGAAGCTTTCTTT
TRBV29-1	NA	NA	TRBJ1-2	CSVEQARGYGYTF	TGCAGCGTTGAACAGGCTCGAGGGTATGGCTACACCTTC
TRBV10-2	once	NA	TRBJ1-5	CASRVSSPQHF	TGCGCCAGCAGGGTCAGTTCGCCCCAGCATTTT
TRBV27	NA	TRBD2	TRBJ2-7	CASSRVAGRVGEQYF	TGTGCCAGCAGTAGAGTAGCGGGAAGGGTGGGGGAGCAGTACTTC
TRBV6-1	NA	NA	TRBJ2-2	CASSERRPGPLFF	TGTGCCAGCAGTGAAAGGAGGCCCGGGCCGCTGTTTTTT
TRBV7-8	NA	NA	TRBJ2-7	CASSYRQVGSYEQYF	TGTGCCAGCAGCTATAGACAGGTTGGATCCTACGAGCAGTACTTC
TRBV19	NA	NA	TRBJ2-7	CASRQGQGEQYF	TGTGCCAGTAGACAGGGCCAAGGCGAGCAGTACTTC
TRBV5-6	NA	TRBD2	TRBJ2-1	CASSLLGIAGGHNEQFF	TGTGCCAGCAGCCTCCTGGGCATAGCGGGGGGCCACAATGAGCAGTTCTTC
TRBV9	NA	NA	TRBJ2-2	CASSVGGFNTGELFF	TGTGCCAGCAGCGTAGGCGGGTTTAACACCGGGGAGCTGTTTTTT
TRBV7-3	NA	NA	TRBJ1-6	CASSPTADSPLHF	TGTGCCAGCAGCCCGACAGCTGATTCACCCCTCCACTTT
TRBV2	NA	NA	TRBJ2-7	CASRKDRSSYEQYF	TGTGCCAGCAGAAAGGACAGATCCTCCTACGAGCAGTACTTC
TRBV28	NA	NA	TRBJ1-4	CASRYGSTNEKLFF	TGTGCCAGCCGTTATGGCTCAACTAATGAAAAACTGTTTTTT
TRBV11-2	NA	NA	TRBJ1-4	CASGCATCNEKLFF	TGTGCCAGCGGTTGTGCAACTTGTAATGAAAAACTGTTTTTT
TRBV27	NA	TRBD1	TRBJ1-2	CASSFRQGSYGYTF	TGTGCCAGCAGTTTCCGACAGGGGTCCTATGGCTACACCTTC
TRBV19	once	NA	TRBJ1-6	CASSMLRGGPGKNSPLHF	TGTGCCAGTAGTATGTTAAGGGGTGGACCGGGTAAGAATTCACCCCTCCACTTT
TRBV27	NA	TRBD1	TRBJ2-7	CASSHRGPGSYEQYF	TGTGCCAGCAGCCACAGGGGGCCGGGCTCCTACGAGCAGTACTTC
TRBV6-5	NA	TRBD1	TRBJ1-3	CASSRTGAGNTIYF	TGTGCCAGCAGCCGCACAGGGGCTGGAAACACCATATATTTT
TRBV11-2	NA	TRBD1	TRBJ1-2	CASSLGDRGSWGYTF	TGTGCCAGCAGCTTAGGGGACAGGGGGTCATGGGGCTACACCTTC
TRBV6-5	NA	NA	TRBJ2-7	CASSLGQTTYEQYF	TGTGCCAGCAGCCTCGGACAGACGACCTACGAGCAGTACTTC
TRBV27	NA	TRBD1	TRBJ2-7	CASSRGTGRGIHEQYF	TGTGCCAGCAGTCGAGGGACAGGGAGGGGCATCCACGAGCAGTACTTC
TRBV5-4	NA	NA	TRBJ2-1	CASSLDGRAPSNEQFF	TGTGCCAGCAGCTTGGATGGCAGGGCCCCATCCAATGAGCAGTTCTTC
TRBV12-5	NA	NA	TRBJ2-3	CASGAGLERTDTQYF	TGTGCTAGTGGTGCCGGGTTAGAAAGGACAGATACGCAGTATTTT
TRBV4-3	NA	NA	TRBJ1-2	CASSQDKTENYGYTF	TGCGCCAGCAGCCAAGATAAAACAGAGAACTATGGCTACACCTTC
TRBV30	NA	TRBD1	TRBJ1-1	CAWGGQGGTEAFF	TGTGCCTGGGGCGGACAGGGGGGCACTGAAGCTTTCTTT
TRBV19	NA	NA	TRBJ1-2	CASSPRGVYGYTF	TGTGCCAGTAGTCCTCGCGGGGTCTATGGCTACACCTTC
TRBV5-4	NA	TRBD1	TRBJ2-1	CASSQGQGRYNEQFF	TGTGCCAGCAGCCAAGGACAGGGGCGGTACAATGAGCAGTTCTTC
TRBV11-1	NA	TRBD2	TRBJ2-1	CASVGLAGLVSYNEQFF	TGTGCCAGCGTCGGACTAGCGGGACTTGTTTCCTACAATGAGCAGTTCTTC
TRBV29-1	NA	NA	TRBJ1-3	CSVDVGGSSGNTIYF	TGCAGCGTTGACGTTGGAGGTTCCTCTGGAAACACCATATATTTT
TRBV5-4	few	NA	TRBJ1-2	CASSSPEGNYGYTF	TGTGCCAGCAGCTCCCCGGAGGGCAACTATGGCTACACCTTC